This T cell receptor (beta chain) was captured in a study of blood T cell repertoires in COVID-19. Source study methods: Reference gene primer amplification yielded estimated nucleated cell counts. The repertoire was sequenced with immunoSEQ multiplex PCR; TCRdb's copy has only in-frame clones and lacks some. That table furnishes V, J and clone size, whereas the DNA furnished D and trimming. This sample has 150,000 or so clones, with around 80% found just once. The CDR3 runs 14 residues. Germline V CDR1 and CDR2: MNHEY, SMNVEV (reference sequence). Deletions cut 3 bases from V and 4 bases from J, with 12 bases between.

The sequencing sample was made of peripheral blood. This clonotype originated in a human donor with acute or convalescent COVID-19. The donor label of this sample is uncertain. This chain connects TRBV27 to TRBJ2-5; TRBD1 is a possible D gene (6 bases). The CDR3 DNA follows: TGTGCCAGCAGTTTGGCATGGGGGCGAGAGACCCAGTACTTC. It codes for CASSLAWGRETQYF.